A selection of T cell receptor beta chains follows, all from one sample in a study of stem cell transplantation in POMP-related autoinflammatory disease. Profiled with immunoSEQ multiplex PCR; TCRdb holds only in-frame clones, not every one. The data hold over 60,000 clones, with roughly 93% observed a single time. The starting material was CD4+ T cells from PBMCs, obtained after stem cell transplantation. The receptors shown here come from a human patient with POMP-related autoinflammation and immune dysregulation (PRAID). Some T cells may trace back to the graft donor. The CDR3 runs from the conserved cysteine through the conserved F or W. Each record gives: D gene, V gene, J gene, clone size, CDR3 DNA, CDR3 protein. A D gene is named only where the DNA matches it firmly. Only part of the rows carry a size: once, few, many, or a class if the clone is expanded.

d_gene: -; v_gene: TRBV19; j_gene: TRBJ2-7; abundance: -; CDR3nt: TGTGCCAGTAGTATAGACCCAGACAGGGGACTAGAGCAGTACTTC; CDR3aa: CASSIDPDRGLEQYF
d_gene: TRBD1; v_gene: TRBV28; j_gene: TRBJ1-2; abundance: -; CDR3nt: TGTGCCAGCAGAAGAGGACAGGGGAGGTATGGCTACACCTTC; CDR3aa: CASRRGQGRYGYTF
d_gene: -; v_gene: TRBV4-1; j_gene: TRBJ1-6; abundance: -; CDR3nt: TGCGCCAGCAGCCAGAACCCCCAGGGAACTGACGGGTCACCCCTCCACTTT; CDR3aa: CASSQNPQGTDGSPLHF
d_gene: TRBD2; v_gene: TRBV7-3; j_gene: TRBJ2-1; abundance: -; CDR3nt: TGTGCCAGCAGCTTAACCGCCGGACTAGTGGGGCACAATGAGCAGTTCTTC; CDR3aa: CASSLTAGLVGHNEQFF
d_gene: -; v_gene: TRBV5-8; j_gene: TRBJ1-2; abundance: -; CDR3nt: TGTGCCAGCAGCCCCTATACGGCTGTCGGGCTTAACTATGGCTACACCTTC; CDR3aa: CASSPYTAVGLNYGYTF
d_gene: -; v_gene: TRBV6-5; j_gene: TRBJ2-7; abundance: -; CDR3nt: TGTGCCAGCAGTACGACCTACGAGCAGTACTTC; CDR3aa: CASSTTYEQYF
d_gene: -; v_gene: TRBV5-5; j_gene: TRBJ1-6; abundance: -; CDR3nt: TGTGCCAGCAGCTTGACAGGGAATTTAGGGTCCTATAATTCACCCCTCCACTTT; CDR3aa: CASSLTGNLGSYNSPLHF
d_gene: TRBD1; v_gene: TRBV25-1; j_gene: TRBJ1-5; abundance: once; CDR3nt: TGTGCCAGCAGCGACAGGGCCTCTGAGCCCCAGCATTTT; CDR3aa: CASSDRASEPQHF
d_gene: -; v_gene: TRBV2; j_gene: TRBJ2-1; abundance: once; CDR3nt: TGTGCCAGCAGTGTACAGGGTAGGTCCTACAATGAGCAGTTCTTC; CDR3aa: CASSVQGRSYNEQFF
d_gene: -; v_gene: TRBV28; j_gene: TRBJ1-2; abundance: -; CDR3nt: TGTGCCAGCAGCGTCTTTAACTATGGCTACACCTTC; CDR3aa: CASSVFNYGYTF
d_gene: -; v_gene: TRBV6-5; j_gene: TRBJ1-4; abundance: -; CDR3nt: TGTGCCAGCAGTTACTCTGTCGGACAGTATAATGAAAAACTGTTTTTT; CDR3aa: CASSYSVGQYNEKLFF
d_gene: -; v_gene: TRBV15; j_gene: TRBJ1-4; abundance: -; CDR3nt: TGTGCCACCAGCAGGCTTGAGGAAAAACTGTTTTTT; CDR3aa: CATSRLEEKLFF
d_gene: -; v_gene: TRBV5-1; j_gene: TRBJ2-3; abundance: once; CDR3nt: TGCGCCAGCAGCTTGGAATCCGGCACAGATACGCAGTATTTT; CDR3aa: CASSLESGTDTQYF
d_gene: -; v_gene: TRBV20-1; j_gene: TRBJ2-7; abundance: -; CDR3nt: TGCAGTGCTAGTGCGAGACTAAGCTCCTACGAGCAGTACTTC; CDR3aa: CSASARLSSYEQYF
d_gene: TRBD1; v_gene: TRBV7-7; j_gene: TRBJ2-5; abundance: -; CDR3nt: TGTGCCAGCAGCCTACAGGGGCGTGGGGAGACCCAGTACTTC; CDR3aa: CASSLQGRGETQYF
d_gene: -; v_gene: TRBV6-5; j_gene: TRBJ1-5; abundance: -; CDR3nt: TGTGCCAGCAGGTCGACAGTAAATAGCAATCAGCCCCAGCATTTT; CDR3aa: CASRSTVNSNQPQHF
d_gene: -; v_gene: TRBV3-1/TRBV3-2; j_gene: TRBJ2-5; abundance: once; CDR3nt: TGTGCCAGCAGCCCACCGGGCCGACCAACGACCCAGTACTTC; CDR3aa: CASSPPGRPTTQYF
d_gene: -; v_gene: TRBV5-1; j_gene: TRBJ1-1; abundance: -; CDR3nt: TGCGCCAGCAGTTTGGAGTCGACCAACACTGAAGCTTTCTTT; CDR3aa: CASSLESTNTEAFF
d_gene: -; v_gene: TRBV10-1; j_gene: TRBJ2-5; abundance: -; CDR3nt: TGCGCCAGCAGTGCGGGACTCTACCAAGAGACCCAGTACTTC; CDR3aa: CASSAGLYQETQYF
d_gene: TRBD1; v_gene: TRBV18; j_gene: TRBJ2-7; abundance: -; CDR3nt: TGTGCCAGCTCACCGGACAGGGGGCGGGTTAGTTCCTACGAGCAGTACTTC; CDR3aa: CASSPDRGRVSSYEQYF
d_gene: TRBD2; v_gene: TRBV19; j_gene: TRBJ2-7; abundance: few; CDR3nt: TGTGCCAGTAGTCCTCGATCCGGGACTAGCGGGCTTTACGAGCAGTACTTC; CDR3aa: CASSPRSGTSGLYEQYF
d_gene: TRBD1; v_gene: TRBV5-6; j_gene: TRBJ2-3; abundance: -; CDR3nt: TGTGCCAGCAGCGTCCGGGACAGGGTCCCAGATACGCAGTATTTT; CDR3aa: CASSVRDRVPDTQYF
d_gene: -; v_gene: TRBV29-1; j_gene: TRBJ1-2; abundance: -; CDR3nt: TGCAGCGTTGAAGATCGGAGGACTGGCGACTATGGCTACACCTTC; CDR3aa: CSVEDRRTGDYGYTF
d_gene: -; v_gene: TRBV29-1; j_gene: TRBJ2-5; abundance: -; CDR3nt: TGCAGCGTAGACCTAGGGAAAGAGACCCAGTACTTC; CDR3aa: CSVDLGKETQYF
d_gene: -; v_gene: TRBV5-4; j_gene: TRBJ1-2; abundance: -; CDR3nt: TGTGCCAGCAGCTTACTTATAGTGGACAGCCTGAACTTC; CDR3aa: CASSLLIVDSLNF
d_gene: TRBD2; v_gene: TRBV5-4; j_gene: TRBJ2-1; abundance: -; CDR3nt: TGTGCCAGCAGCTTGGCCCCTAAGCGGGGGGCAGAGCAGTTCTTC; CDR3aa: CASSLAPKRGAEQFF
d_gene: -; v_gene: TRBV10-2; j_gene: TRBJ1-5; abundance: once; CDR3nt: TGCGCCAGCAGGCTTAATAGCAATCAGCCCCAGCATTTT; CDR3aa: CASRLNSNQPQHF
d_gene: TRBD1; v_gene: TRBV7-9; j_gene: TRBJ1-2; abundance: -; CDR3nt: TGTGCCAGCAGCTTAGAGGACAGGGTCTATGGCTACACCTTC; CDR3aa: CASSLEDRVYGYTF
d_gene: -; v_gene: TRBV9; j_gene: TRBJ2-2; abundance: few; CDR3nt: TGTGCCAGCGGTCGCAGGGGAACCGTAGCCGGGGAGCTGTTTTTT; CDR3aa: CASGRRGTVAGELFF
d_gene: TRBD2; v_gene: TRBV25-1; j_gene: TRBJ2-7; abundance: once; CDR3nt: TGTGCCAGCAGTGATCGCGGGAGGATCAACGACGAGCAGTACTTC; CDR3aa: CASSDRGRINDEQYF
d_gene: -; v_gene: TRBV6-5; j_gene: TRBJ1-1; abundance: -; CDR3nt: TGTGCCAGCACCCTAAGAAGGACGGAGGAGGTAACTTTCTTT; CDR3aa: CASTLRRTEEVTFF
d_gene: -; v_gene: TRBV21-1; j_gene: TRBJ1-4; abundance: -; CDR3nt: TGTGCCAGCAGCCCTGACAGGGGGAGGGGGGATTCATATGAAAAACTGTTTTTT; CDR3aa: CASSPDRGRGDSYEKLFF
d_gene: -; v_gene: TRBV9; j_gene: TRBJ2-3; abundance: -; CDR3nt: TGTGCCAGCAGCGTAGCTCTGATGACAGATACGCAGTATTTT; CDR3aa: CASSVALMTDTQYF